This T cell receptor beta chain is drawn from a study of CD8 T cells in Susac syndrome. This CDR3 region has 16 residues. Germline lookup yields CDR1 DFQATT and CDR2 SNEGSKA (reference sequence). The germline V and J ends were trimmed by 1 base and 6 bases, with 19 bases remaining between them. When the RNA was reverse transcribed, random hexamers were used with an input of about 0.5 to 1 ug. Amplification of TCR beta CDR3 was carried out by immunoSEQ multiplex PCR, which covered 54 Vbeta and 13 Jbeta segments. TCRdb redid the calling of the immunoSEQ multiplex PCR reads with MiXCR, one entry per CDR3 protein. The sample includes nearly 200,000 distinct CDR3 sequences, about 95% seen only once; the top ten take around 0.085%. Patients with stable or active relapsing-remitting disease, all of them treatment-naive, made up the multiple sclerosis controls.

The sequenced sample consisted of CD4+ T cells from PBMCs. The receptor comes from a human donor with multiple sclerosis. V and J are TRBV20-1 and TRBJ2-1, with D perhaps TRBD1 (6 bases). Here the CDR3 DNA reads TGCAGTGCTAGAGGCAGGACCTACAGGGAGTTCAATGAGCAGTTCTTC. Translated: CSARGRTYREFNEQFF.